The rows below give T cell receptor beta chains drawn from one sample of a study of Graves' ophthalmopathy and Graves' hyperthyroidism. TCRdb reanalysed the multiplex PCR reads using MiXCR and keeps one entry per CDR3 protein. The data hold 660,000 or so distinct CDR3 sequences, with about two fifths observed a single time. Sample: peripheral blood. The receptor set was obtained from an adult man with Graves' ophthalmopathy. CDR3s include the opening cysteine and the closing phenylalanine or tryptophan. The D gene is left open where the match is weak. Size tells how often a clone was seen (once, few, many) or the class of an expanded clone, and some rows leave it out.

>few|TRBV10-3|TRBD1|16|TRBJ1-6
CASSLRTGGGNSPLHF
TGTGCCAGCAGTTTAAGGACAGGGGGCGGCAATTCACCCCTCCACTTT
>-|TRBV10-3|-|14|TRBJ1-2
CASSDAGGLHGYTF
TGTGCCAGCAGTGATGCTGGGGGCCTACATGGCTACACCTTC
>-|TRBV10-3|TRBD1|14|TRBJ1-2
CAISRGQVNYGYTF
TGTGCCATCAGTCGAGGACAGGTGAACTATGGCTACACCTTC
>-|TRBV29-1|TRBD2|16|TRBJ2-1
CSVVGGTSGRAKEQFF
TGCAGCGTTGTGGGGGGGACTAGCGGGAGGGCCAAGGAGCAGTTCTTC
>-|TRBV29-1|-|13|TRBJ2-6
CSTAGLGANVLTF
TGCAGCACCGCAGGGCTTGGGGCCAACGTCCTGACTTTC
>once|TRBV2|TRBD1|16|TRBJ2-2
CASTPDRGTEVGELFF
TGTGCCAGCACCCCGGACAGGGGGACGGAGGTCGGGGAGCTGTTTTTT
>-|TRBV9|-|15|TRBJ2-7
CASSASGGGKNEQYF
TGTGCCAGCAGCGCCTCCGGTGGAGGGAAGAACGAGCAGTACTTC
>few|TRBV7-8|-|19|TRBJ1-5
CASSLDRTPVAYSNQPQHF
TGTGCCAGCAGCTTAGACAGGACACCGGTAGCATATAGCAATCAGCCCCAGCATTTT
>-|TRBV7-9|-|16|TRBJ1-6
CASSARPIGHNSPLHF
TGTGCCAGCAGTGCCAGGCCGATAGGCCATAATTCACCCCTCCACTTT
>few|TRBV19|-|13|TRBJ2-2
CASSIEKGGELFF
TGTGCCAGTAGTATAGAAAAGGGCGGGGAGCTGTTTTTT
>many|TRBV11-2|-|14|TRBJ1-1
CASSLGREATEAFF
TGTGCCAGCAGCTTAGGCAGGGAGGCCACTGAAGCTTTCTTT
>many|TRBV29-1|-|12|TRBJ2-2
CTIEGYTGELFF
TGCACTATAGAGGGTTACACCGGGGAGCTGTTTTTT
>many|TRBV10-3|-|15|TRBJ1-5
CASWGRAGSNQPQHF
TGTGCCTCATGGGGGAGGGCCGGTAGCAATCAGCCCCAGCATTTT
>-|TRBV5-6|TRBD1|17|TRBJ1-6
CASSFGTGGSYNSPLHF
TGTGCCAGCAGCTTTGGGACAGGGGGGAGCTATAATTCACCCCTCCACTTT
>many|TRBV7-9|-|16|TRBJ1-1
CASSPWSPEVNTEAFF
TGTGCCAGCAGCCCCTGGAGCCCCGAGGTGAACACTGAAGCTTTCTTT
>-|TRBV29-1|-|14|TRBJ1-1
CSVASGGLNTEAFF
TGCAGCGTTGCTAGCGGGGGTTTGAACACTGAAGCTTTCTTT